These 10 T cell receptor beta chains originate from one sample sequenced in a study of T cells in Graves' hyperthyroidism and ophthalmopathy. RNA transcripts were the template for amplifying TCR beta CDR3 regions. The TCR CDR3 was amplified in a first-round RT-PCR using the HTBI primer set. MiXCR, run by TCRdb on the multiplex PCR reads, gives a single entry per CDR3 protein. The table includes about 610,000 distinct CDR3 sequences, roughly 14% detected once. Sequenced material: blood. The origin of the receptors is a woman between 40 and 55 years old with Graves' ophthalmopathy.

Ten or more counts support this clonotype. The junction departs from the called germline gene at one end, perhaps through a read error. The chain has TRBV11-2 and TRBJ2-7, with 14 positions matching TRBD2. Germline V gives CDR1 SGHAT, CDR2 FQNNGV. This CDR3 is 16 amino acids long. This CDR3 is CASSFTPGLAGVNHHF. In nucleotides, the CDR3 is TGTGCCAGCAGCTTTACTCCGGGACTAGCGGGAGTCAATCACCACTTC.

This clonotype was picked up many times. The chain joins TRBV12-3 or TRBV12-4 to TRBJ2-3, with 11 bases matching TRBD1. The V and J ends lost 4 bases and 5 bases, in that order; junction bases with no gene match: 5. The CDR3 is 15 amino acids. CDR3 loop: CASSWGTGGRDTQYF. The CDR3 DNA reads as TGTGCCAGCAGTTGGGGGACAGGGGGTAGAGATACGCAGTATTTT.

This clonotype was observed a single time. This chain uses TRBV6-1 with TRBJ1-2; D gene unclear. CDR1 and CDR2 from the germline V gene are MNHNS and SASEGT. Trimming took off 2 bases at V and 4 bases at J, with 23 bases between the two ends. The CDR3 spans 18 residues. The CDR3: CASSEFIAGPDLSYGYTF. The CDR3 nucleotides are TGTGCCAGCAGTGAATTTATCGCGGGCCCGGACCTATCCTATGGCTACACCTTC.

This clonotype appeared a few times. The chain has TRBV2 and TRBJ2-2; a weak D match, TRBD2 (5 bases). The CDR3 is made up of 14 amino acids. Germline CDR1 reads SNHLY; CDR2 reads FYNNEI. Trimming removed 1 base at V and 9 bases at J, with 12 bases between. Written as DNA, the CDR3 is TGTGCCAGCAGTGAAGGACTAAACCGTAGGGAGCTGTTTTTT. Amino acids: CASSEGLNRRELFF.

The sample holds a few counts of this clonotype. The chain uses TRBV30 and TRBJ2-2, with 10 positions matching TRBD2. V gave up 1 base and J gave up 4 bases; unmatched junction bases: 3. Germline CDR1 is GTSNPN and CDR2 is SVGIG (reference sequence). CDR3 length equals 15 residues. The DNA of the CDR3 is TGTGCCTGGAGTGGAGCTAGCGGGGGCACCGGGGAGCTGTTTTTT. Its protein product is CAWSGASGGTGELFF.

The chain couples TRBV4-1 to TRBJ2-6; D gene uncertain. The germline V gene has CDR1 MGHRA and CDR2 YSYEKL. The CDR3 sequence is 18 residues long. Trimming removed 1 base at V and 0 bases at J, with 13 bases between. The CDR3 loop reads CASSQVVTVPSGANVLTF. CDR3 bases: TGCGCCAGCAGCCAAGTGGTGACGGTTCCCTCTGGGGCCAACGTCCTGACTTTC.

This clonotype has ten or more counts. The chain employs TRBV29-1 and TRBJ2-2; D possibly corresponds to TRBD1 (5 bases). CDR3 length: 13 amino acids. V shed 4 bases and J shed 0 bases, with 6 bases lying between them. Germline V gene data show CDR1 as SQVTM and CDR2 as ANQGSEA. This CDR3 is CSVGQTNTGELFF. For the CDR3, the DNA is TGCAGCGTTGGACAGACGAACACCGGGGAGCTGTTTTTT.

Many counts were recorded for this clonotype. The V call is TRBV13, the J call TRBJ2-7; 14 nucleotides align to TRBD2. This CDR3 is 19 amino acids long. Trimming took 0 bases from V and 0 from J; bases not matched to a gene: 7. Germline lookup yields CDR1 PRHDT and CDR2 FYEKMQ (reference sequence). CDR3 DNA: TGTGCCAGCAGCTTAGGGTTCGGACTAGCGGGAGGCTCCTCCTACGAGCAGTACTTC. Protein product: CASSLGFGLAGGSSYEQYF.

This clonotype came up many times. The chain is built from TRBV29-1 and TRBJ2-5, with D hard to call. The CDR3 spans 11 residues. CDR1 and CDR2 (germline): SQVTM, ANQGSEA. V lost 0 bases and J 5 bases, leaving 4 bases between the germline ends. The CDR3 reads CSVEDDETQYF. CDR3 in DNA: TGCAGCGTTGAAGATGACGAGACCCAGTACTTC.

This clonotype has more than one count but fewer than ten. V is TRBV12-3 or TRBV12-4 and J is TRBJ2-3; no firm D call. Trimming left V 4 bases short and J 6 bases short, with 14 bases between. The CDR3 spans 14 residues. CDR3 in amino acids: CASSSNQNRDTQYF. The DNA of the CDR3 is TGTGCCAGCAGTTCAAACCAGAACCGGGATACGCAGTATTTT.